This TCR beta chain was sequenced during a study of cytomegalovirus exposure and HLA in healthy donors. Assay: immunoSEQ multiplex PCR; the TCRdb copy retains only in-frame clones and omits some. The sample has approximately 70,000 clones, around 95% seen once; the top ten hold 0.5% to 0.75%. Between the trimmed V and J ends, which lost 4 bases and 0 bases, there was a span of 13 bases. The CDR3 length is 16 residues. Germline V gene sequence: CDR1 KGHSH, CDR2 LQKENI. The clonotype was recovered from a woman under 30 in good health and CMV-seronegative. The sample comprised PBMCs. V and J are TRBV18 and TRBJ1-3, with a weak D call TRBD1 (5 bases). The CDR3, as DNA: TGTGCCAGCTCACAATTTCGCCAGGGCTCTGGAAACACCATATATTTT. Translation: CASSQFRQGSGNTIYF. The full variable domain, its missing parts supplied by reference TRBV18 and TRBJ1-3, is NAGVMQNPRHLVRRRGQEARLRCSPMKGHSHVYWYRQLPEEGLKFMVYLQKENIIDESGMPKERFSAEFPKEGPSILRIQQVVRGDSAAYFCASSQFRQGSGNTIYFGEGSWLTVV.